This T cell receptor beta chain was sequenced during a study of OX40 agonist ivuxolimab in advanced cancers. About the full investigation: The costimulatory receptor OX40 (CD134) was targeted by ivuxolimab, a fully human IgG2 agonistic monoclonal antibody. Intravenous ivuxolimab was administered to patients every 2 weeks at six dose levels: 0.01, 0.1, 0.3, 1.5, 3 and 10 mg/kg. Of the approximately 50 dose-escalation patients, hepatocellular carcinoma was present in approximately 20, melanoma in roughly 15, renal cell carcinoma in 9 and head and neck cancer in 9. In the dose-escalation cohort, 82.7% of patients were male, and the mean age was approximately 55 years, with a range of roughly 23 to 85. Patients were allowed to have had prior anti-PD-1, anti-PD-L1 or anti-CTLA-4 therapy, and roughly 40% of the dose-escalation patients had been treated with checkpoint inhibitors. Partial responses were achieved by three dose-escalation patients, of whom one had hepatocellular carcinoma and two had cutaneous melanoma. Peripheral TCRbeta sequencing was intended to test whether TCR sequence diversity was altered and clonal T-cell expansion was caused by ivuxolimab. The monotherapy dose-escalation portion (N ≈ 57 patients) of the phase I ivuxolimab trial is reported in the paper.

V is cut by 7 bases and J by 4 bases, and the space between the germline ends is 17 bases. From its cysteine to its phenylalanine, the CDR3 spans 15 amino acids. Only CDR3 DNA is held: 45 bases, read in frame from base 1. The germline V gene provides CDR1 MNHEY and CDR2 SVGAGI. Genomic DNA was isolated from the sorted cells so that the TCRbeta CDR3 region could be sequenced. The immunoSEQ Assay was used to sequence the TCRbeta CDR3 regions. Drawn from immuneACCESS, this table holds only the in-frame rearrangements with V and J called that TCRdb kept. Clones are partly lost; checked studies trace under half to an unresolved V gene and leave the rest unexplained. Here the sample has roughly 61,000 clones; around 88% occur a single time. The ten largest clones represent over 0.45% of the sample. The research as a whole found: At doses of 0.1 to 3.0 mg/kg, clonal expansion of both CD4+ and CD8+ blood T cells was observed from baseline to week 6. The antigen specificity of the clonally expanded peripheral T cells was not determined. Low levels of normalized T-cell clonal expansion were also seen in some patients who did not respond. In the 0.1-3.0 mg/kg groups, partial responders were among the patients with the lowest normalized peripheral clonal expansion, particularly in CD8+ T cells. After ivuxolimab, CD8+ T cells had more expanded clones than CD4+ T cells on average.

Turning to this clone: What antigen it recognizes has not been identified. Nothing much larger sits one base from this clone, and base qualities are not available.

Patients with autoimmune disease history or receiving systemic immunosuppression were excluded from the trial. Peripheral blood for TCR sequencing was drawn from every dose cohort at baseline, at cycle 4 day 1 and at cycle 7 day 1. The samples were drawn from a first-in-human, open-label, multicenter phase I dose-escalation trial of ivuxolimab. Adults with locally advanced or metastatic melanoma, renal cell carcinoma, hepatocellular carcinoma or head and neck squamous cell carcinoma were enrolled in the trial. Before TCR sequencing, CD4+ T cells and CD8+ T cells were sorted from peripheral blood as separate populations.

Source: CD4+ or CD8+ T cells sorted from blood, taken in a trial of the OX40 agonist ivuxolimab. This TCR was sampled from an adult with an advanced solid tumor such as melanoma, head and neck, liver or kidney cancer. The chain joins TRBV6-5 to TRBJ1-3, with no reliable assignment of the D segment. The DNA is TGTGCCAGCACCCCAGACGGCACACCCGGAAACACCATATATTTT. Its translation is CASTPDGTPGNTIYF.